This is a list of T cell receptor beta chains from one sample in a study of patients and donors after allogeneic stem cell transplantation. TCRdb re-called the RT-PCR reads through MiXCR, storing one row per CDR3 protein. The sample records more than 850,000 distinct CDR3 sequences, more than 15% being singletons. Specimen: blood, either unsorted or a sorted T cell fraction (not recorded which). These receptors were collected from a human donor who was either an allogeneic HSCT recipient or a stem cell or donor lymphocyte infusion donor (not recorded which). It is not recorded whose cells these are; they may come from a transplant donor. CDR3s include the opening cysteine and the closing phenylalanine or tryptophan. The D gene is left open where the match is weak. Only some rows state a clone size, as once, few, many or a class for expanded clones.

V	size	D	J	DNA	CDR3
TRBV12-3/TRBV12-4	.	.	TRBJ1-1	TGTGCCAGCAGTTTTCGGTACAGGGCGAACACTGAAGCTTTCTTT	CASSFRYRANTEAFF
TRBV12-3/TRBV12-4	many	TRBD1	TRBJ2-7	TGTGCCAGCAGTTCCGGCAGGGGGAAAAATATTAGGAGCTCCTACGAGCAGTACTTC	CASSSGRGKNIRSSYEQYF
TRBV6-2/TRBV6-3	.	.	TRBJ2-1	TGTGCCAGCAGCCCCTTGGGGGGCTACTACAATGAGCAGTTCTTC	CASSPLGGYYNEQFF
TRBV5-1	.	.	TRBJ1-1	TGCGCCAGCAGCTTGAGTGGGGACTCGAACACTGAAGCTTTCTTT	CASSLSGDSNTEAFF
TRBV15	few	TRBD1	TRBJ1-2	TGTGCCACCAGCACCCGACAGGGGAACTATGGCTACACCTTC	CATSTRQGNYGYTF
TRBV3-1	few	TRBD2	TRBJ2-1	TGTGCCAGCAGCCAAGGACCTGGACTAGCGGACTACAATGAGCAGTTCTTC	CASSQGPGLADYNEQFF
TRBV6-2/TRBV6-3	few	.	TRBJ2-1	TGTGCCAGCTCTCGGGGCGCCTACAATGAGCAGTTCTTC	CASSRGAYNEQFF
TRBV12-3/TRBV12-4	few	TRBD1	TRBJ1-5	TGTGCCAGCAGTAACGGACAGGGGGGGGATCAGCCCCAGCATTTT	CASSNGQGGDQPQHF
TRBV2	few	TRBD2	TRBJ2-1	TGTGCCAGTTGGGGACTAGCGGGGACTAATGAGCAGTTCTTC	CASWGLAGTNEQFF
TRBV7-2	many	.	TRBJ2-3	TGTGCCAGCAGCTTGGTTGGGGGGCCGGATACGCAGTATTTT	CASSLVGGPDTQYF
TRBV24-1	.	TRBD1	TRBJ2-7	TGTGCCACCAGTGCCCTGGGGACAGGGGCCAGCTACGAGCAGTACTTC	CATSALGTGASYEQYF
TRBV20-1	.	.	TRBJ1-2	TGCAGTGCTAGAGAAGTGGAAAAGACCAACTATGGCTACACCTTC	CSAREVEKTNYGYTF
TRBV29-1	many	.	TRBJ2-3	TGCAGCGTTGGTGGGGATGCCTCGGGAACAGATACGCAGTATTTT	CSVGGDASGTDTQYF
TRBV6-6	.	.	TRBJ1-2	TGTGCCAGCAGCGTTACAGACTATGGCTACACCTTC	CASSVTDYGYTF
TRBV27	few	.	TRBJ1-4	TGTGCCAGCAGTTTATCGTTCCCGGTGGGGGGTGAAAAACTGTTTTTT	CASSLSFPVGGEKLFF
TRBV3-1	.	TRBD2	TRBJ2-7	TGTGCCAGCAGCCAAGATGGAGCACTAGCGGGAGACGAGCAGTACTTC	CASSQDGALAGDEQYF
TRBV7-2	few	TRBD2	TRBJ2-3	TGTGCCAGCAGTGCACCTAGCGGGGGGGCGAGCACAGATACGCAGTATTTT	CASSAPSGGASTDTQYF
TRBV12-3/TRBV12-4	.	.	TRBJ2-3	TGTGCCAGCACTCCTCGGGCGGGGCTTAGCACAGATACGCAGTATTTT	CASTPRAGLSTDTQYF
TRBV10-3	.	.	TRBJ1-2	TGTGCCATCAGTGAAGGGGTGGGGGGCTTCAATGGCTACACCTTC	CAISEGVGGFNGYTF
TRBV5-1	.	.	TRBJ2-1	TGCGCCAGCAGCTTGGTACTGAACAATGAGCAGTTCTTC	CASSLVLNNEQFF
TRBV5-6	many	TRBD1	TRBJ2-7	TGTGCCAGCAGCTTCGGGACAGACTCCTACGAGCAGTACTTC	CASSFGTDSYEQYF
TRBV24-1	.	TRBD1	TRBJ1-4	TGTGCCACCAGCCATACGACAGGGGGGAATGAAAAACTGTTTTTT	CATSHTTGGNEKLFF
TRBV18	few	.	TRBJ1-2	TGTGCCAGCTCACCGGGGCCCGGATTCGCTAACTATGGCTACACCTTC	CASSPGPGFANYGYTF
TRBV11-3	.	.	TRBJ2-1	TGTGCCAGCAGCTTAAGAGACCATGAGCAGTTCTTC	CASSLRDHEQFF
TRBV29-1	few	.	TRBJ1-2	TGCAGCGTTGTTGGAAAGAACTCGGGCTATGGCTACACCTTC	CSVVGKNSGYGYTF
TRBV20-1	few	.	TRBJ1-1	TGCAGTGCTAGTCGGGGAATAGGAACTGAAGCTTTCTTT	CSASRGIGTEAFF
TRBV20-1	.	.	TRBJ1-4	TGCAGTGCCTCCTCGAGGAGTCTTAATGAAAAACTGTTTTTT	CSASSRSLNEKLFF
TRBV12-3/TRBV12-4	.	.	TRBJ2-7	TGTGCCAGCAGTTTACGGCACCGGGACTTTACCTACGAGCAGTACTTC	CASSLRHRDFTYEQYF
TRBV24-1	.	.	TRBJ2-5	TGTGCCACCAGTGATGGGATCCAAGAGACCCAGTACTTC	CATSDGIQETQYF
TRBV5-1	few	TRBD1	TRBJ2-2	TGCGCCAGCAGCTTTCGAATGGACAGGGGTACCGGGGAGCTGTTTTTT	CASSFRMDRGTGELFF
TRBV20-1	.	.	TRBJ2-1	TGCAGTGCTAAGGCGGGTATCGGTGAGCAGTTCTTC	CSAKAGIGEQFF
TRBV5-1	.	.	TRBJ1-1	TGCGCCAGCAGCTCAAGCTTGCTGGCCACTGAAGCTTTCTTT	CASSSSLLATEAFF
TRBV18	few	.	TRBJ2-7	TGTGCCAGCTCACCACCTACGCTGACCTACGAGCAGTACTTC	CASSPPTLTYEQYF
TRBV10-3	.	.	TRBJ2-3	TGTGCCATCAGAGGGTTAGCAGATACGCAGTATTTT	CAIRGLADTQYF
TRBV12-3/TRBV12-4	few	.	TRBJ2-1	TGTGCCAGCAGTAATAGGGGGGGGTCGGCAGACAATGAGCAGTTCTTC	CASSNRGGSADNEQFF
TRBV6-1	.	.	TRBJ1-5	TGTGCCAGCAGCATGACTTCCGGGCCTTATAGCAATCAGCCCCAGCATTTT	CASSMTSGPYSNQPQHF
TRBV12-5	few	.	TRBJ1-2	TGTGCTAGTGGTTTGGTCCCAGGGGTGAACTATGGCTACACCTTC	CASGLVPGVNYGYTF
TRBV3-1	.	TRBD2	TRBJ2-2	TGTGCCAGCAGCCATCCGGGACTAGCGACCGGCACCGGGGAGCTGTTTTTT	CASSHPGLATGTGELFF
TRBV12-3/TRBV12-4	many	.	TRBJ1-1	TGTGCCAGCAGTTTACACAGGGATGAAGCTTTCTTT	CASSLHRDEAFF
TRBV5-1	few	.	TRBJ2-5	TGCGCCAGCAGCTGGGTGACTCAAGAGACCCAGTACTTC	CASSWVTQETQYF
TRBV6-2/TRBV6-3	.	TRBD2	TRBJ2-3	TGTGCCAGCAGTGCCGGGGTAGCGGGGATCACGCAGTATTTT	CASSAGVAGITQYF
TRBV24-1	few	.	TRBJ1-2	TGTGCCACCAGTGGAGGCGGGATCCGGGGCTACACCTTC	CATSGGGIRGYTF
TRBV11-2	few	.	TRBJ2-1	TGTGCCAGCAGCCCTCCCGGGTCCTCCGGGCAGGAGCAGTTCTTC	CASSPPGSSGQEQFF
TRBV14	few	.	TRBJ1-2	TGTGCCAGCAGCCAAGATCACAACTATGGCTACACCTTC	CASSQDHNYGYTF
TRBV25-1	.	TRBD1	TRBJ1-2	TGTGCCAGCAGTGAGGTAAACAGGGGAGACTATGGCTACACCTTC	CASSEVNRGDYGYTF
TRBV15	.	TRBD2	TRBJ2-1	TGTGCCACCAGCAGAGTACCGGGACTAGCGAAAAATGAGCAGTTCTTC	CATSRVPGLAKNEQFF
TRBV3-1	.	.	TRBJ1-2	TGTGCCAGCAGCCAAGGTTGGGGGGTGGACTATGGCTACACCTTC	CASSQGWGVDYGYTF
TRBV15	once	.	TRBJ2-5	TGTGCCACCAGCAGAGATCTAGGGGCAGCTCTATCCCCAGAGACCCAGTACTTC	CATSRDLGAALSPETQYF
TRBV11-2	.	.	TRBJ2-1	TGTGCCAGCAGCCTACAGTCAGGGGATGAGCAGTTCTTC	CASSLQSGDEQFF
TRBV5-1	many	TRBD2	TRBJ2-7	TGCGCCAGCAGCCCCGGGACTAGCGGAACCTCCTACGAGCAGTACTTC	CASSPGTSGTSYEQYF
TRBV7-8	.	.	TRBJ2-7	TGTGCCAGCAGCTCCCCGCAGGTCATCGACTACGAGCAGTACTTC	CASSSPQVIDYEQYF
TRBV12-3/TRBV12-4	few	.	TRBJ1-4	TGTGCCAGCAGCGTAAGGGAGGGGCCCAGGGGAAAACTGTTTTTT	CASSVREGPRGKLFF
TRBV2	few	.	TRBJ2-1	TGTGCCAGCAGTCGGACAGACTTAGGGTACAATGAGCAGTTCTTC	CASSRTDLGYNEQFF
TRBV4-1	.	.	TRBJ1-1	TGCGCCAGCAGCCATCTCTCCTCCTCGAGACGGGTTTTCTTT	CASSHLSSSRRVFF
TRBV21-1	.	.	TRBJ2-3	TGTGCCAGCAGACCAACCCCCCGCGTGGAGCCAAGCACAGATACGCAGTATTTT	CASRPTPRVEPSTDTQYF